This record covers a single T cell receptor gamma chain. This clone is termed medium-sized (0.01 to 0.1%). Its binding antigen is unknown. Base qualities were left out, and no much larger clone turns up one base away. Genomic DNA from peripheral blood mononuclear cells isolated from patients and controls was used for TCR sequencing. Controls were 23 healthy adult blood donors, with a median age of approximately 69 years and about twelve males and around eleven females, matched to patients for age and sex. The record originates from a study of gamma delta lymphoproliferative disorders and STAT genes (dated by TCRdb to the late 2010s). Regarding the complete study: The LymphoTrack Dx TCRG Assay was used to build gamma-chain libraries from a minimum of 50 ng of genomic DNA. Because no corresponding Invivoscribe delta assay was available, delta-chain libraries were prepared according to the EuroClonality-NGS working group standard operating procedure. The study profiled TCR gamma and delta CDR3 repertoires by deep sequencing in Tgammadelta lymphoproliferative disease patients and healthy controls, within a larger immunophenotypic and STAT-mutation study. To confirm results, a couple of gamma-chain samples and all delta-chain samples were sequenced twice. The paper as a whole reports these results and caveats: Nearly all major gamma and delta clonotypes of patients were found to be public, being shared with at least one healthy donor, and only a couple of gamma clonotypes were found to be private to disease. When whole repertoires were clustered, patient gamma repertoires were grouped separately from healthy controls, whereas no separation between groups was observed for delta repertoires. The authors pointed out that NGS specificity may be lower at low frequencies, so whether leukemic clones are public or private needs to be confirmed. Control T cells likely spanned varied maturation stages, while leukemic cells were skewed toward terminal effectors, potentially limiting patient-control comparisons.

Both library methods used multiplex PCR with primers targeting conserved V and J regions of the TCR genes. After purification and pooling, the amplicons were sequenced on an Illumina MiSeq platform. The study's own analysis went as follows. MiXCR performed V(D)J alignment, clonotype assembly and translation, and VDJtools was used for functionality assessment and CDR3 repertoire analyses. CDR3 followed the IMGT definition, and analyses included only productive sequences that used functional genes, leaving out ORF genes and pseudogenes. A custom Python script was used to look across all patients and controls for identical amino acid CDR3s belonging to major clonotypes, meaning those with a frequency of >=5%. Clonotype frequencies in patients versus controls were compared with a one-sided non-parametric Wilcoxon test. TCRdb reran clone calling on the public reads with CATT; rows sharing one DNA sequence were then combined. For this entry, the V and J calls and clone size follow TCRdb and not the study's own pipeline. This sample gives about 1,300 gamma-chain clones in total; approximately 11% of them show up just once. Of the sample, around a sixth is held by the ten largest clones.

Input material: blood. The clonotype comes from a human donor in good health.

The nucleotide sequence is given as TGTGCCTTGTGGGACCAAGATAAGAAACTCTTT. Its protein product is CALWDQDKKLF. The chain is made from TRGV9 and TRGJ1 or TRGJ2. TCRdb records no J gene; here it was assigned by comparing the DNA to germline. Reading from cysteine to phenylalanine, the CDR3 counts 11 amino acids. Of all the DNA, just the CDR3 is kept, 33 bases in frame from base 1. Compared with germline, V lacks 4 bases and J lacks 8 bases; bases without a gene match: 5. According to the germline V gene (reference sequence), CDR1 reads GITISATS and CDR2 reads ISYDGTV.